Below, 8 T cell receptor beta chains from the same sample are listed, as sequenced in a study of OX40 agonist ivuxolimab in advanced cancers. Clones were read by immunoSEQ multiplex PCR, and TCRdb kept only the in-frame ones, dropping some. The table has 27,000 or so clones, 80% to 90% seen once; the top ten hold around 40%. The sample in question was CD4+ or CD8+ T cells sorted from blood, obtained in a trial of the OX40 agonist ivuxolimab. The receptor set was obtained from an adult with an advanced solid tumor such as melanoma, head and neck, liver or kidney cancer.

This clone was picked up a small number of times. This rearrangement joins TRBV10-2 to TRBJ1-2; D call uncertain. Germline V gives CDR1 WSHSY, CDR2 SAAADI. This CDR3 is built from 15 residues. The V gene lost 1 base and the J gene lost 4 bases, with 13 bases spanning the gap. The chain's CDR3 is CASSEYEGYGYGYTF. In DNA, the CDR3 is TGCGCCAGCAGTGAGTATGAAGGGTACGGCTATGGCTACACCTTC.

V gene TRBV7-3 combines with J gene TRBJ2-1, with 7 bases lining up with TRBD1. CDR3 length: 14 amino acids. V shed 5 bases and J 0 bases; nucleotides not matched to a gene: 1. From germline, CDR1 is SGHTA and CDR2 FQGTGA. The CDR3 DNA is TGTGCCAGCAGCCGGACAGGCTCCTACAATGAGCAGTTCTTC. Residues: CASSRTGSYNEQFF.

The sample holds a few counts of this clone. The CDR3 nucleotides are TGTGCCAGCAGCTTGGGTGGGACAGGGGCCCCCGAGCAGTACTTC. Protein: CASSLGGTGAPEQYF. The J gene is TRBJ2-7, the V gene TRBV5-6; 10 bases align to TRBD1. V lost 0 bases and J lost 6; bases outside the gene matches: 6. The CDR3 totals 15 residues. The germline V gene has CDR1 SGHDT and CDR2 YYEEEE.

The J gene is TRBJ2-7, the V gene TRBV7-6; D gene uncertain. V was cut by 5 bases and J by 7 bases, with 12 bases left in between. This CDR3 spans 12 amino acids. Germline loops: CDR1 SGHVS, CDR2 FNYEAQ. The CDR3 protein is CASSHYMGEQYF. The DNA for the CDR3 is TGTGCCAGCAGCCATTATATGGGGGAGCAGTACTTC.

The gene calls are TRBV30 and TRBJ2-5; the match to TRBD1 covers 8 bases. Germline V gene data show CDR1 as GTSNPN and CDR2 as SVGIG (reference sequence). J gave up 10 bases and V 1 base, and 5 bases lay outside the gene matches. This CDR3 has 12 amino acids. The CDR3 sequence is CAWSGGQAGQYF. DNA of the CDR3: TGTGCCTGGAGTGGGGGACAGGCAGGCCAGTACTTC.

This chain links TRBV5-1 with TRBJ2-2; a possible D gene is TRBD1 (6 bases). V was shortened by 2 bases and J by 5 bases, with 13 bases between the two germline ends. Per germline, CDR1 SGHRS and CDR2 YFSETQ. CDR3 length: 15 amino acids. The CDR3 sequence is CASSFTAGATGELFF. CDR3 DNA: TGCGCCAGCAGCTTTACGGCAGGGGCGACCGGGGAGCTGTTTTTT.

V is TRBV5-1 and J is TRBJ2-7; no clear D gene. This CDR3 is 11 amino acids long. V was clipped by 0 bases and J by 7 bases, with 5 bases between them. In germline, CDR1 is SGHRS, CDR2 YFSETQ. The CDR3 reads CASSLGQEQYF. The CDR3 coding sequence is TGCGCCAGCAGCTTGGGGCAGGAGCAGTACTTC.

This clone was seen more than once but under ten times. This chain connects TRBV7-8 to TRBJ2-2; D ambiguous. The CDR3 contains 13 residues. V was trimmed by 0 bases and J by 6 bases, leaving 5 bases between them. The V gene's germline CDR1 is SGHVS and CDR2 FQNEAQ. DNA of the CDR3: TGTGCCAGCAGCTTAGCCGGCGCCGGGGAGCTGTTTTTT. Its translation: CASSLAGAGELFF.